This T cell receptor (beta chain) was recovered during a study of T cell repertoires in ileal Crohn's disease. Study summary: Postoperative therapy was given to about half: some eleven thiopurines, 15 to 20 anti-TNF agents. The study's findings and limits: Clonality above 26.8% at surgery always came with endoscopic recurrence.

Libraries were prepared by immunoSEQ multiplex PCR; TCRdb keeps only in-frame clonotypes and omits some of them. The profile covers approximately 4,900 clones, with roughly 85% appearing a single time and 10% to 15% taken by the ten largest. As for this clone: As yet, its antigen is unknown.

The CDR3 length is 16 residues. Germline trimming cut 5 bases from V and 1 base from J; bases unmatched to any gene: 8. CDR1 and CDR2 (germline): MGHDK, SYGVNS. The clonotype originates from an adult with Crohn's disease. This rearrangement joins TRBV25-1 to TRBJ2-4, with 7 bases that match TRBD1. Specimen: ileal tissue. Here the CDR3 DNA reads TGTGCCAGCAGTAAAGAAGACAGGGAGGCCAAAAACATTCAGTACTTC. Residues: CASSKEDREAKNIQYF.